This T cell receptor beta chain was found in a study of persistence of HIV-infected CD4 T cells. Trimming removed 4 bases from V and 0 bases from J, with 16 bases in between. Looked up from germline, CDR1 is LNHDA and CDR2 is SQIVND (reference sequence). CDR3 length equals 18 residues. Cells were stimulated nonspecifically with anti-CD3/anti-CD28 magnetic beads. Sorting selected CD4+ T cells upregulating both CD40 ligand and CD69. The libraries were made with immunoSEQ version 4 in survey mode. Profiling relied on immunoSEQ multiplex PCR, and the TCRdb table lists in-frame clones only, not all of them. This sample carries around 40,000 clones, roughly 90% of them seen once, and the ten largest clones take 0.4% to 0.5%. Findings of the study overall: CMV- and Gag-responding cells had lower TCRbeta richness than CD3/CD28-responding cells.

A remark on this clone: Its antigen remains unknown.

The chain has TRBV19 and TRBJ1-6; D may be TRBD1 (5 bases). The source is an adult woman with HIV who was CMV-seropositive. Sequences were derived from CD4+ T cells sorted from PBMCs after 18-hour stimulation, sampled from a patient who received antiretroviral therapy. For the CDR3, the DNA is TGTGCCAGTAGTAGGGACGGCGGATCGAGCTCCTATAATTCACCCCTCCACTTT. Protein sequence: CASSRDGGSSSYNSPLHF.